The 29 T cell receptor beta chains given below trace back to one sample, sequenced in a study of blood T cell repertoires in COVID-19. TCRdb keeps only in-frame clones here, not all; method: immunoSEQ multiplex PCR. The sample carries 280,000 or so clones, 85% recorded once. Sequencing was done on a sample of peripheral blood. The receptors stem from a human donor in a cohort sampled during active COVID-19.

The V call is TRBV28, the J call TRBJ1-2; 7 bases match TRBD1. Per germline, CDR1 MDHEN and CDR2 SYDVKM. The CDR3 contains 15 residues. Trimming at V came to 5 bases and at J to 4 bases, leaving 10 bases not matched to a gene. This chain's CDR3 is CASSNPQGTFYGYTF. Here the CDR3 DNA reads TGTGCCAGCAGTAACCCACAGGGGACCTTCTATGGCTACACCTTC.

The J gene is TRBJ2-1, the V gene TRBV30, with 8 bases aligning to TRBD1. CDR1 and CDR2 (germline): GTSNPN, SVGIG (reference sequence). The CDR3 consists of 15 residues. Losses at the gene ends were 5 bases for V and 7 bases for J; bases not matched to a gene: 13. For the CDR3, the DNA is TGTGCCTGGGGGCTCGGACAGGGACCAAAAAATGAGCAGTTCTTC. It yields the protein CAWGLGQGPKNEQFF.

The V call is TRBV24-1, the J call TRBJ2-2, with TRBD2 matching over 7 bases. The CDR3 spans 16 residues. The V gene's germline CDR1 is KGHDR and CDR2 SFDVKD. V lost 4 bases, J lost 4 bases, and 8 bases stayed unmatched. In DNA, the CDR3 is TGTGCCACCAGTGACCCCGGCGGGAGACGCACCGGGGAGCTGTTTTTT. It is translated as CATSDPGGRRTGELFF.

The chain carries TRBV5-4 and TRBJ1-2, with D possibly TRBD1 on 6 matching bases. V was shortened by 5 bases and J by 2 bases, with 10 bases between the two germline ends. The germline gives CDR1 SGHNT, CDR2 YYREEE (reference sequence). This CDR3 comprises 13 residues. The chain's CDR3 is CASRFGQNYGYTF. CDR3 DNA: TGTGCCAGCAGATTCGGACAGAACTATGGCTACACCTTC.

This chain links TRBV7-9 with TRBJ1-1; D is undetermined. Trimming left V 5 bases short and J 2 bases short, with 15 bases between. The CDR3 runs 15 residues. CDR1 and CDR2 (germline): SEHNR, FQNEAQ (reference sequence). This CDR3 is CASSATGFKNTEAFF. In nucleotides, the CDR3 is TGTGCCAGCAGCGCCACCGGGTTCAAAAACACTGAAGCTTTCTTT.

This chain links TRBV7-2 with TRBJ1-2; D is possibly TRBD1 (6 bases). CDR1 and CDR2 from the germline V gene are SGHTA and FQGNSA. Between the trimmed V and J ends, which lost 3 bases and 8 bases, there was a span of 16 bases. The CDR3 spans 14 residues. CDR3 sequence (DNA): TGTGCCAGCAGCTTCCCTGGGGGGGCGAGAGGCTACACCTTC. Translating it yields CASSFPGGARGYTF.

DNA of the CDR3: TGTGCCAGCAGTGAAATCCTTAGAAGGGCAGGGGATGGCTACACCTTC. This codes for CASSEILRRAGDGYTF. The V call is TRBV6-1, the J call TRBJ1-2, with D tentatively TRBD1 (6 bases). Germline CDR1 MNHNS, CDR2 SASEGT. CDR3 size: 16 residues. V gave up 2 bases and J gave up 6 bases, with 19 bases separating them.

In DNA, the CDR3 is TGTGCCAGCAGCTTAGGGGCAGGGCATAATTCACCCCTCCACTTT. Its protein product is CASSLGAGHNSPLHF. The V gene is TRBV7-2, the J gene TRBJ1-6; the D gene is possibly TRBD1 (5 bases). Germline lookup yields CDR1 SGHTA and CDR2 FQGNSA. Trimming shortened V by 1 base and J by 5 bases, and 9 bases separated the two germline ends. The CDR3 sequence is 15 residues long.

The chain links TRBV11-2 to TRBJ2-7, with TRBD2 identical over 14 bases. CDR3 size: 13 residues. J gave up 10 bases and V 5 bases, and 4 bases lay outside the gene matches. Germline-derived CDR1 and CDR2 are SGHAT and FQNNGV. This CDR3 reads CASSPGTSGSQYF. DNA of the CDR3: TGTGCCAGCAGCCCCGGGACTAGCGGGAGTCAGTACTTC.

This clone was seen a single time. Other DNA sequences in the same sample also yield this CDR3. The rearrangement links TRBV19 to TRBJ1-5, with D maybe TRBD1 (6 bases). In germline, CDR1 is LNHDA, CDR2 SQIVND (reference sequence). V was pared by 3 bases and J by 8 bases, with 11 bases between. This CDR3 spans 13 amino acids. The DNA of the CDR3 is TGTGCCAGTAGTATGGGGGGGCGAGAGCCCCAGCATTTT. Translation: CASSMGGREPQHF.

DNA for the CDR3: TGTGCCAGCAGTGAAAGGCGACAGGGAAGGCACAATGAGCAGTTCTTC. As protein: CASSERRQGRHNEQFF. V gene TRBV2 combines with J gene TRBJ2-1; TRBD1 aligns across 7 bases. From germline, CDR1 is SNHLY and CDR2 FYNNEI. CDR3 length: 16 amino acids. Trimming removed 2 bases from V and 5 bases from J; junction bases left unmatched: 9.

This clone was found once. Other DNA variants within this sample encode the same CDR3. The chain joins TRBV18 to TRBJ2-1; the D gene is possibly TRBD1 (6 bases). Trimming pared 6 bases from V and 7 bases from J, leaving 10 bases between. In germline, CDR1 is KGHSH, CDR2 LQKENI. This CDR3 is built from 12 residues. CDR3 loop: CASSPQGNEQFF. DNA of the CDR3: TGTGCCAGCTCCCCTCAGGGGAATGAGCAGTTCTTC.

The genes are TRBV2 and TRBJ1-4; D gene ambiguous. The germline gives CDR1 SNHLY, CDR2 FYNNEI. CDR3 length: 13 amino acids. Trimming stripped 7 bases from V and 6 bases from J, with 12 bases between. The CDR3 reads CASMGGRYEKLFF. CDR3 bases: TGTGCCAGCATGGGAGGGAGATATGAAAAACTGTTTTTT.

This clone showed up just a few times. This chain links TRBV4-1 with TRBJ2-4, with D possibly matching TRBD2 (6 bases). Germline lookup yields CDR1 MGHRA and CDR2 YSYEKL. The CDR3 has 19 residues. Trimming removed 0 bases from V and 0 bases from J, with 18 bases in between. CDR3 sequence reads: CASSQDTRRESTAKNIQYF. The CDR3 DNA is TGCGCCAGCAGCCAAGATACACGGAGGGAAAGTACAGCCAAAAACATTCAGTACTTC.

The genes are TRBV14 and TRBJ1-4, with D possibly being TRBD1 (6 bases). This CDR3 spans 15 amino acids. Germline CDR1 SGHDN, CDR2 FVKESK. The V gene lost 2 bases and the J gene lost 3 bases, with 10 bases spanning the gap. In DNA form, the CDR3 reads TGTGCCAGCAGCCAACGACAGGCGCCTAATGAAAAACTGTTTTTT. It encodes CASSQRQAPNEKLFF.

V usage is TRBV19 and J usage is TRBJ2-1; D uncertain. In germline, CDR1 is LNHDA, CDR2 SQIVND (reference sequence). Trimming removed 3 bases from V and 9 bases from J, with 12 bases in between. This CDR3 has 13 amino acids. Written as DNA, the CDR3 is TGTGCCAGTAGTATCCTCGTTAATAGTGAGCAGTTCTTC. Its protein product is CASSILVNSEQFF.

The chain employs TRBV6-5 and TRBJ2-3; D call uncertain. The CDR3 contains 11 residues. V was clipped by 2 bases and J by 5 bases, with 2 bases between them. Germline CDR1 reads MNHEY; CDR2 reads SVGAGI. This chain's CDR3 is CASSYLDTQYF. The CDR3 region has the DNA TGTGCCAGCAGTTACCTAGATACGCAGTATTTT.

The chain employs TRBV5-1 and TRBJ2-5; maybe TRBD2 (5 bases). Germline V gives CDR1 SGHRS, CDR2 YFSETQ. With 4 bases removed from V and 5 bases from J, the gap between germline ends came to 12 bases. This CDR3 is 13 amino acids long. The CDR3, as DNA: TGCGCCAGCAGCGAGGGAGCGCGGGAGACCCAGTACTTC. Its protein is CASSEGARETQYF. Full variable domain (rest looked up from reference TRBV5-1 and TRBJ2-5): KAGVTQTPRYLIKTRGQQVTLSCSPISGHRSVSWYQQTPGQGLQFLFEYFSETQRNKGNFPGRFSGRQFSNSRSEMNVSTLELGDSALYLCASSEGARETQYFGPGTRLLVL.

The CDR3 here is CASSSRGLLNEKLFF. The DNA of the CDR3 is TGTGCCAGCAGCAGCAGGGGGCTGCTTAATGAAAAACTGTTTTTT. The chain links TRBV5-4 to TRBJ1-4; 8 bases line up with TRBD1. This CDR3 region has 15 residues. V trimming: 4 bases; J trimming: 4 bases; junction bases outside the gene matches: 6. Germline CDR1 SGHNT, CDR2 YYREEE (reference sequence).

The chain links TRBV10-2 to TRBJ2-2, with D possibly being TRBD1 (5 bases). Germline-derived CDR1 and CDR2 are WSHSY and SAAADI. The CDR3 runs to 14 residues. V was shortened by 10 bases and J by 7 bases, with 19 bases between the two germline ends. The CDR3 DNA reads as TGCGCCAACAAACCCCAGGGTCCGGGCGGGGAGCTGTTTTTT. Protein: CANKPQGPGGELFF.

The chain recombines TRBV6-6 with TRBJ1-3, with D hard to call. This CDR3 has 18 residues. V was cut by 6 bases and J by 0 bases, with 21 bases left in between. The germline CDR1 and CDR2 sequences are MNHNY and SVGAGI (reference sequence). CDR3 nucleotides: TGTGCCAGCAGCCGAGAGCATACTGACTCAAGCTCTGGAAACACCATATATTTT. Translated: CASSREHTDSSSGNTIYF.

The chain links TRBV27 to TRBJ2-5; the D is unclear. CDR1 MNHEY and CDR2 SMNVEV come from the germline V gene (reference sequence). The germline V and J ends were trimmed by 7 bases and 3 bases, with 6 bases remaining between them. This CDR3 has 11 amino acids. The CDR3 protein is CASKTEETQYF. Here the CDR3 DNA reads TGTGCCAGCAAAACGGAAGAGACCCAGTACTTC.

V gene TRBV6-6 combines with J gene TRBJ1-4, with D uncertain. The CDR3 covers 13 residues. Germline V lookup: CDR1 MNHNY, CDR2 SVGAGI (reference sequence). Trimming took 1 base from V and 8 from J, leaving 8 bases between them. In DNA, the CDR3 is TGTGCCAGCAGTTACTTGGGCAACGAAAAACTGTTTTTT. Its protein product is CASSYLGNEKLFF.

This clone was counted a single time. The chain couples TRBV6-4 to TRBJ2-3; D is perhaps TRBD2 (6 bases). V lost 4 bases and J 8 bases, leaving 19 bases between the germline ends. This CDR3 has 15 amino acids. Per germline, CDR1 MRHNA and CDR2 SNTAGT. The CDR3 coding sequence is TGTGCCAGCAGTGCGAACTCGGGGGAATATGTTACGCAGTATTTT. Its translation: CASSANSGEYVTQYF.

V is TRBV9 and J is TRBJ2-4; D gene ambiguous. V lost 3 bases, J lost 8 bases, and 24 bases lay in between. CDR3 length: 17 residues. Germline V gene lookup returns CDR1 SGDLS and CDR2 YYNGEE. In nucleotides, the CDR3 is TGTGCCAGCAGCGCACGGGTCAGCGTTGGATCGTATGACATTCAGTACTTC. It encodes CASSARVSVGSYDIQYF. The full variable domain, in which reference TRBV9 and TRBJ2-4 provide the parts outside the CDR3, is DSGVTQTPKHLITATGQRVTLRCSPRSGDLSVYWYQQSLDQGLQFLIQYYNGEERAKGNILERFSAQQFPDLHSELNLSSLELGDSALYFCASSARVSVGSYDIQYFGAGTRLSVL.

As DNA, the CDR3 is TGTGCCAGCAGCCCTAGTCACGGGGGGCATTTAAGGACTGAAGCTTTCTTT. This codes for CASSPSHGGHLRTEAFF. The chain links TRBV7-9 to TRBJ1-1; weak D call: TRBD1 (6 bases). V lost 5 bases, J lost 5 bases, and 24 bases lay in between. CDR3 length equals 17 residues. Germline V gives CDR1 SEHNR, CDR2 FQNEAQ (reference sequence).

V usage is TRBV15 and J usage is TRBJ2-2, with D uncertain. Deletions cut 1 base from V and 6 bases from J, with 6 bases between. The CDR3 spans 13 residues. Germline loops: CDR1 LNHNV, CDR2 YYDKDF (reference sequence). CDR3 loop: CATSRVPSGELFF. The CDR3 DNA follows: TGTGCCACCAGCAGAGTTCCCTCCGGGGAGCTGTTTTTT.

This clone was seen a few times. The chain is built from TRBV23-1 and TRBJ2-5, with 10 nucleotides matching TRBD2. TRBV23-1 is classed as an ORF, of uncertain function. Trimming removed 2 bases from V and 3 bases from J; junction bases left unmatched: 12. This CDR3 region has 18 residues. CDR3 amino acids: CASSQPSMPLAGKETQYF. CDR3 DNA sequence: TGCGCCAGCAGTCAACCCAGCATGCCACTAGCGGGAAAAGAGACCCAGTACTTC.

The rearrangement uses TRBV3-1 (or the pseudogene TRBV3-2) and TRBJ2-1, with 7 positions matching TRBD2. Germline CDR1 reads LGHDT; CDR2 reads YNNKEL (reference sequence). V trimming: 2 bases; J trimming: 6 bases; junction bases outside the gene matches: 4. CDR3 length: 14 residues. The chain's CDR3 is CASSQRGSPNEQFF. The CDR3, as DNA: TGTGCCAGCAGCCAACGCGGGAGTCCCAATGAGCAGTTCTTC.